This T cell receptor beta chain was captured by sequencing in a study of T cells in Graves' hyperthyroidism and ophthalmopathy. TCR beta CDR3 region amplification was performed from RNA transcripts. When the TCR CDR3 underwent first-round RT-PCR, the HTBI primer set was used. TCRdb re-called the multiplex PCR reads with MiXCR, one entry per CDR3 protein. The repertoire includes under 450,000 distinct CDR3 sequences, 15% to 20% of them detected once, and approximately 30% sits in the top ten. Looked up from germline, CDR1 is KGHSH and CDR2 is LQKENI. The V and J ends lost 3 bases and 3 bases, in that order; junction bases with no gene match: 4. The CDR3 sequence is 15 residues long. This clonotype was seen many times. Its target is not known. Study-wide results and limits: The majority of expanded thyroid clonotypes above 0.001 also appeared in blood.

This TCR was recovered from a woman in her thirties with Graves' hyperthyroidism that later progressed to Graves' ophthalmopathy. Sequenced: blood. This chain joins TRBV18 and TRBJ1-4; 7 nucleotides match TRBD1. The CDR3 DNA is TGTGCCAGCTCACCTAACAGGGGTGCTAATGAAAAACTGTTTTTT. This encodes CASSPNRGANEKLFF.